The TCR beta chain described here comes from a study of blood T cell repertoires in COVID-19. Study summary: Sources were T cells, B-cell-depleted T cells, or PBMCs; the material itself was cDNA or gDNA.

Profiled with immunoSEQ multiplex PCR; TCRdb holds only in-frame clones, not every one. The sample lists about 180,000 clones, 70% to 90% seen once, with approximately 9.9% in the top ten. V shed 5 bases and J shed 8 bases, with 10 bases lying between them. This CDR3 spans 12 amino acids. The germline gives CDR1 KGHSH, CDR2 LQKENI. The sequenced material came from peripheral blood. This chain connects TRBV18 to TRBJ1-3; D gene unclear. The receptor comes from a human donor with active or convalescent COVID-19. The donor label of this sample is uncertain. The CDR3 DNA sequence: TGTGCCAGCTCATCCGCGTCGGACACCATATATTTT. Amino acid sequence: CASSSASDTIYF. The full variable domain, completed using reference TRBV18 and TRBJ1-3, is NAGVMQNPRHLVRRRGQEARLRCSPMKGHSHVYWYRQLPEEGLKFMVYLQKENIIDESGMPKERFSAEFPKEGPSILRIQQVVRGDSAAYFCASSSASDTIYFGEGSWLTVV.